This TCR beta chain was found in a study of T cell responses to AZD1222 COVID-19 vaccine. V shed 4 bases and J shed 4 bases, with 17 bases lying between them. The CDR3 length is 15 residues. Germline V CDR1 and CDR2: SGDLS, YYNGEE. The assay was immunoSEQ multiplex PCR, and TCRdb's table has in-frame clones only and misses some. Among about 81,000 clones listed, around 93% were seen once. Study-wide findings and caveats: Of spike-specific TCRs, nearly half reportedly target regions left unmutated in variants. Females made up more of the donors, who were largely white British, and clonal diversity may have come out too low.

On this clone: The antigen is undetermined.

Source: peripheral blood, taken 28 days after the second AZD1222 dose. The chain is built from TRBV9 and TRBJ1-1; a weak D match, TRBD1 (5 bases). The receptor's source is an adult who received the AZD1222 COVID-19 vaccine. This chain's CDR3 is CASSTVQGTGTEAFF. The DNA for the CDR3 is TGTGCCAGCAGCACTGTCCAGGGTACGGGCACTGAAGCTTTCTTT.